Below, 29 T cell receptor beta chains from the same sample are listed, as sequenced in a study of CDR3 diversity in severe acne. TCRdb itself ran the PCR reads through MiXCR, one entry per CDR3 protein. The sample includes about 93,000 distinct CDR3 sequences, roughly half of them seen just once. Sample: blood. The receptors here all came from a male donor in good health, serving as a control.

This clonotype was observed at least ten times. The V gene is TRBV20-1, the J gene TRBJ1-1, with D possibly being TRBD1 (6 bases). CDR1 DFQATT and CDR2 SNEGSKA come from the germline V gene (reference sequence). The V and J ends lost 7 bases and 3 bases respectively, with 15 bases between them. There are 13 residues in the CDR3. For the CDR3, the DNA is TGCAGTGTTTTAGGGGGAAGGGACACTGAAGCTTTCTTT. Encoded protein: CSVLGGRDTEAFF.

With respect to this clonotype: Sequence at one end of the junction differs from germline and may be a read error. The gene calls are TRBV9 and TRBJ2-7; perhaps TRBD2 as D (5 bases). CDR3 length equals 11 residues. Germline CDR1 and CDR2: SGDLS and YYNGEE. CDR3 DNA sequence: TGCGCCAGCAGTTACACCGGGGAGCTGTACTTC. As protein: CASSYTGELYF.

On this clonotype itself: A clone one base away is much larger, so this may be a read error. The CDR3 DNA is TGCGCCAGCAGTATCGGAACGGACACTGAAGCTTTCTTT. Amino acids: CASSIGTDTEAFF. The chain links TRBV10-1 to TRBJ1-1; D not resolved. The V gene's germline CDR1 is WNHNN and CDR2 SYGVQD (reference sequence). The V gene lost 5 bases and the J gene lost 3 bases, with 10 bases spanning the gap. This CDR3 region has 13 residues.

This clonotype is labeled medium-sized (0.01 to 0.1%). As DNA, the CDR3 is TGTGCCACCAGCCCTAATTCCGATTGGGAGGGCTACACCTTC. Translating it yields CATSPNSDWEGYTF. This chain links TRBV24-1 with TRBJ1-2, with unresolved D. Per the germline V gene, CDR1 is KGHDR and CDR2 is SFDVKD. The CDR3 is 14 residues long. V lost 7 bases and J 8 bases, leaving 19 bases between the germline ends.

The V call is TRBV15, the J call TRBJ1-5; the D is unclear. V was pared by 3 bases and J by 6 bases, with 6 bases between. The CDR3 runs to 12 residues. Germline-derived CDR1 and CDR2 are LNHNV and YYDKDF (reference sequence). This CDR3 is CATSRVGQPQHF. Written as DNA, the CDR3 is TGTGCCACCAGCAGGGTGGGTCAGCCCCAGCATTTT. Full variable domain (remainder filled in from reference TRBV15 and TRBJ1-5): DAMVIQNPRYQVTQFGKPVTLSCSQTLNHNVMYWYQQKSSQAPKLLFHYYDKDFNNEADTPDNFQSRRPNTSFCFLDIRSPGLGDTAMYLCATSRVGQPQHFGDGTRLSIL.

The gene calls are TRBV11-1 and TRBJ1-1; 7 nucleotides match TRBD1. Per germline, CDR1 SGHAT and CDR2 FQDESV (reference sequence). The CDR3 totals 16 residues. V lost 1 base to trimming and J lost 1 base; unmatched junction nucleotides: 6. The CDR3 loop is CASSLGRQGTNTEAFF. CDR3 sequence (DNA): TGTGCCAGCAGCTTAGGGCGACAGGGTACGAACACTGAAGCTTTCTTT.

This clonotype was seen many times. The chain joins TRBV30 to TRBJ2-7, with D hard to call. The germline V gene encodes CDR1 GTSNPN and CDR2 SVGIG (reference sequence). This CDR3 is 12 amino acids long. The germline V and J ends were trimmed by 3 bases and 0 bases, with 6 bases remaining between them. The CDR3 sequence is CAWRTASYEQYF. In DNA form, the CDR3 reads TGTGCCTGGAGGACTGCCTCCTACGAGCAGTACTTC.

This clonotype was picked up many times. The chain has TRBV20-1 and TRBJ1-4, with D perhaps TRBD1 (5 bases). The CDR3 covers 15 residues. Trimming pared 0 bases from V and 1 base from J, leaving 9 bases between. From germline, CDR1 is DFQATT and CDR2 SNEGSKA (reference sequence). CDR3 nucleotides: TGCAGTGCTAGAGAGGGGGGACTAACTAATGAAAAACTGTTTTTT. Translating gives CSAREGGLTNEKLFF.

The chain couples TRBV3-1 to TRBJ1-2; D is possibly TRBD1 (6 bases). The CDR3 extends over 14 amino acids. Trimming cost V 5 bases and J 4 bases, with 14 bases left between them. The V gene's germline CDR1 is LGHDT and CDR2 YNNKEL (reference sequence). CDR3 nucleotide sequence: TGTGCCAGCAGCTACCAAGGGGGAAGCTATGGCTACACCTTC. Residues: CASSYQGGSYGYTF.

The rearrangement links TRBV20-1 to TRBJ2-7; D ambiguous. V lost 4 bases and J 7 bases, leaving 17 bases between the germline ends. The germline V gene encodes CDR1 DFQATT and CDR2 SNEGSKA (reference sequence). The CDR3 sequence is 13 residues long. CDR3 nucleotides: TGCAGTGCTAAATCTATGGCTGCAATTGAGCAGTACTTC. Translation gives CSAKSMAAIEQYF.

Comment on this clonotype: One end of the junction is discordant with germline, which a read error may explain. The V call is TRBV7-2, the J call TRBJ1-1; D call uncertain. The CDR3 loop spans 13 amino acids. Germline V CDR1 and CDR2: SGHTA, FQGNSA. The CDR3 bases are TGCGCCAGCAGCTTCGGAGGTAACACTGAAGCTTTCTTT. It specifies CASSFGGNTEAFF.

Note on this clonotype: The junction differs from germline at one of its ends, possibly a read error. The chain uses TRBV12-3 or TRBV12-4 and TRBJ2-2, with a weak D call TRBD1 (5 bases). The CDR3 extends over 13 amino acids. The CDR3 loop is CAGSLRQTGELFF. The CDR3 coding sequence is TGCGCCGGCAGTTTAAGACAGACTGGGGAGCTGTTTTTT.

At least ten counts were recorded for this clonotype. The gene calls are TRBV29-1 and TRBJ2-3, with D maybe TRBD2 (7 bases). Germline V gives CDR1 SQVTM, CDR2 ANQGSEA. V lost 8 bases, J lost 3 bases, and 24 bases lay in between. The CDR3 is 16 residues long. CDR3 region: CSTPVQGRAWTDTQYF. CDR3 in DNA: TGCAGCACCCCGGTCCAGGGGAGGGCATGGACAGATACGCAGTATTTT.

The genes are TRBV24-1 and TRBJ1-6; D uncertain. The CDR3 runs 11 residues. V lost 3 bases and J 11 bases, leaving 4 bases between the germline ends. Germline CDR1 reads KGHDR; CDR2 reads SFDVKD. The CDR3 here is CATSDRAPLHF. The DNA of the CDR3 is TGTGCCACCAGTGATAGGGCACCCCTCCACTTT.

The chain uses TRBV5-1 and TRBJ1-6; D unclear. V lost 4 bases and J lost 0, with 11 bases in between. This CDR3 has 16 residues. Germline V CDR1 and CDR2: SGHRS, YFSETQ. Here the CDR3 reads CASSEIGSSYNSPLHF. CDR3 in DNA: TGCGCCAGCAGCGAGATAGGGAGCTCCTATAATTCACCCCTCCACTTT.

V usage is TRBV12-3 or TRBV12-4 and J usage is TRBJ1-6; D not resolved. V lost 4 bases, J lost 7 bases, and 5 bases lay in between. CDR3 size: 12 residues. The CDR3 DNA reads as TGTGCCAGCAGTTGGGAGAATTCACCCCTCCACTTT. It specifies CASSWENSPLHF.

In this sample, this clonotype turned up many times. The chain couples TRBV9 to TRBJ1-2, with no clear D. Trimming pared 0 bases from V and 3 bases from J, leaving 21 bases between. The germline V gene encodes CDR1 SGDLS and CDR2 YYNGEE. The CDR3 spans 18 residues. CDR3 region: CASSVGVTDNTFHYGYTF. In nucleotides, the CDR3 is TGTGCCAGCAGCGTAGGGGTAACAGACAACACCTTCCACTATGGCTACACCTTC.

Remarks on this clonotype: It may be a read error: a sequence one base away is much more abundant. As the CDR3 is not closed by the conserved phenylalanine or tryptophan, this likely results from a read error. The chain is built from TRBV11-3 and TRBJ2-7; maybe TRBD2 (6 bases). The length of the CDR3 is 17 residues. V was pared by 0 bases and J by 3 bases, with 18 bases between. Germline CDR1 reads SGHNT; CDR2 reads YENEEA. Written as DNA, the CDR3 is TGTGCCAGCAGCTTAGATCCCCCCGAGCGGGCAATCTACGAGCAGTACTCC. Amino acids: CASSLDPPERAIYEQYS.

This clonotype was counted ten times or more. The V call is TRBV11-2, the J call TRBJ2-1; 12 nucleotides agree with TRBD1. V lost 5 bases to trimming and J lost 8 bases; unmatched junction nucleotides: 13. In germline, CDR1 is SGHAT, CDR2 FQNNGV. The CDR3 extends over 17 amino acids. CDR3 amino acids: CASSLIPGGQGADEQFF. The CDR3 bases are TGTGCCAGCAGCCTAATTCCGGGGGGACAGGGGGCCGATGAGCAGTTCTTC.

Concerning this clonotype itself: Relative to the germline gene, one junction end is altered; a read error may explain this. V gene TRBV2 combines with J gene TRBJ1-2; 7 bases map to TRBD1. The germline gives CDR1 SNHLY, CDR2 FYNNEI. CDR3 length: 14 residues. The CDR3 spells CASSPIQGGYGYTF. In nucleotides, the CDR3 is TGTGCTAGCAGCCCAATTCAGGGGGGCTATGGCTACACCTTC.

The table lists this clonotype with many counts. This rearrangement joins TRBV3-1 to TRBJ2-3; 7 nucleotides line up with TRBD2. There are 14 residues in the CDR3. J gave up 2 bases and V 3 bases, and 2 bases lay outside the gene matches. The germline V gene encodes CDR1 LGHDT and CDR2 YNNKEL (reference sequence). The CDR3 DNA follows: TGTGCCAGCAGCCAGGGGGGGTCCACAGATACGCAGTATTTT. This codes for CASSQGGSTDTQYF.

The chain carries TRBV7-2 and TRBJ2-2; D not resolved. CDR3 length: 13 residues. Trimming left V 1 base short and J 3 bases short, with 3 bases between. CDR1 SGHTA and CDR2 FQGNSA come from the germline V gene. Here the CDR3 DNA reads TGTGCCAGCAGCTTAGGATACACCGGGGAGCTGTTTTTT. The encoded protein is CASSLGYTGELFF.

This clonotype appeared a few times. The chain employs TRBV20-1 and TRBJ2-2; 9 positions agree with TRBD1. This CDR3 contains 13 residues. The V and J ends lost 3 bases and 6 bases, in that order; junction bases with no gene match: 2. Germline assignment: CDR1 DFQATT and CDR2 SNEGSKA (reference sequence). This CDR3 is CSARDRGSGELFF. DNA for the CDR3: TGCAGTGCTAGGGACAGGGGTTCCGGGGAGCTGTTTTTT.

This clonotype was observed at least ten times. The chain employs TRBV6-1 and TRBJ2-5; TRBD1 matches 10 bases. The trim removed 6 bases at V and 5 bases at J, leaving 0 bases unmatched. This CDR3 contains 12 residues. The germline V gene encodes CDR1 MNHNS and CDR2 SASEGT. The chain's CDR3 is CASRGQGETQYF. The CDR3 DNA follows: TGTGCCAGCAGGGGACAGGGGGAGACCCAGTACTTC.

The chain uses TRBV6-6 and TRBJ2-7, with D possibly TRBD2 on 6 matching bases. Looked up from germline, CDR1 is MNHNY and CDR2 is SVGAGI (reference sequence). The germline V and J ends were trimmed by 2 bases and 7 bases, with 6 bases remaining between them. The CDR3 covers 11 residues. The CDR3 loop is CASSYGGEQYF. CDR3 nucleotides: TGTGCCAGCAGTTACGGGGGGGAGCAGTACTTC.

This clonotype was picked up a small number of times. The CDR3 sequence is CASSLAGENTEAFF. CDR3 nucleotide sequence: TGCGCCAGCAGCTTAGCAGGGGAGAACACTGAAGCTTTCTTT. This rearrangement joins TRBV5-1 to TRBJ1-1, with D possibly TRBD1 on 6 matching bases. V dropped 2 bases and J dropped 1 base, with 9 bases sitting between them. The germline V gene encodes CDR1 SGHRS and CDR2 YFSETQ. This CDR3 has 14 amino acids.

This clonotype was seen many times. V is TRBV4-2 and J is TRBJ1-2; D is unresolved. In germline, CDR1 is LGHNA, CDR2 YNFKEQ. The CDR3 sequence is 12 residues long. Trimming left V 0 bases short and J 8 bases short, with 7 bases between. CDR3 DNA: TGTGCCAGCAGCCAAGACCAGCGGGGCTACACCTTC. This gives the protein CASSQDQRGYTF.

The chain links TRBV30 to TRBJ1-5, with 7 bases aligning to TRBD1. The V gene end was trimmed by 4 bases and the J gene end by 10 bases; junction bases not matched to a gene: 13. Germline V gives CDR1 GTSNPN, CDR2 SVGIG (reference sequence). CDR3 length: 14 residues. CDR3 protein: CAWIAKQGSGPQHF. CDR3 bases: TGTGCCTGGATCGCGAAACAGGGGTCCGGTCCCCAGCATTTT.

This clonotype was seen many times. The gene calls are TRBV5-6 and TRBJ2-4, with a tentative D call TRBD1 (6 bases). The CDR3 has 15 amino acids. Trimming shortened V by 6 bases and J by 7 bases, and 20 bases separated the two germline ends. Germline V gene sequence: CDR1 SGHDT, CDR2 YYEEEE. The CDR3 sequence is CASTFLGTHKNIQYF. CDR3 DNA sequence: TGTGCCAGCACCTTTCTCGGGACACACAAGAACATTCAGTACTTC.